The 26 T cell receptor beta chains listed next were all sequenced from one sample in a study of beta chain features in type 1 diabetes. Study-wide findings and caveats: TCRB CDR3 length was moderately but significantly reduced in all four CD4+ subsets of Type 1 diabetes patients.

The isolated RNA, all of it, was reverse transcribed, so expressed TCRB transcripts were what got sequenced. Generated by immunoSEQ multiplex PCR, the TCRdb table keeps only in-frame clones and is missing some. The sample yields fewer than 350,000 clones, over 12% seen once. Their cognate antigens are unknown. The sample consisted of naive CD4+ T cells from blood. The source of these receptors is a young man with type 1 diabetes.

The V gene is TRBV7-7, the J gene TRBJ2-1; TRBD2 might be the D (6 bases). Trimming shortened V by 5 bases and J by 2 bases, and 16 bases separated the two germline ends. Germline CDR1 is SSHAT and CDR2 is FNYEAQ (reference sequence). The CDR3 consists of 16 residues. This CDR3 reads CASSPPGSRAYNEQFF. The CDR3 DNA follows: TGTGCCAGCAGCCCCCCCGGGAGCAGGGCCTACAATGAGCAGTTCTTC.

The chain links TRBV5-1 to TRBJ2-1; D gene unclear. The germline CDR1 and CDR2 sequences are SGHRS and YFSETQ. V was shortened by 0 bases and J by 8 bases, with 12 bases between the two germline ends. The CDR3 contains 14 residues. As DNA, the CDR3 is TGCGCCAGCAGCTTGGACCGCCCCGCGGATGAGCAGTTCTTC. Translation: CASSLDRPADEQFF.

The chain couples TRBV6-5 to TRBJ1-1; D uncertain. V lost 0 bases to trimming and J lost 5 bases, with 16 bases between them. The CDR3 is 16 amino acids. Germline V gives CDR1 MNHEY, CDR2 SVGAGI. For the CDR3, the DNA is TGTGCCAGCAGTTACTCGATGTCGCGGGCAGGAACTGAAGCTTTCTTT. This codes for CASSYSMSRAGTEAFF.

This sequence joins TRBV5-1 and TRBJ1-5; TRBD1 agrees at 7 bases. V shed 1 base, J shed 6 bases, and the junction held 7 bases outside the gene matches. The CDR3 sequence is 15 residues long. Germline V CDR1 and CDR2: SGHRS, YFSETQ. The CDR3 nucleotides are TGCGCCAGCAGCTTGACAGGGGCCCGGGGTCAGCCCCAGCATTTT. Its translation: CASSLTGARGQPQHF.

The chain recombines TRBV30 with TRBJ2-5; 9 bases are shared with TRBD2. The closer fit of TRBJ2-7 to the DNA end suggests the J call may be wrong. The CDR3 sequence is 14 residues long. Per the germline V gene, CDR1 is GTSNPN and CDR2 is SVGIG (reference sequence). The CDR3 DNA is TGTGCCTGGAGTAGGTTAGCGGGAGCCTACGAGCAGTACTTC. Protein: CAWSRLAGAYEQYF.

This chain joins TRBV5-1 and TRBJ2-5, with 8 bases that match TRBD2. Trimming removed 2 bases from V and 5 bases from J; junction bases left unmatched: 11. Germline loops: CDR1 SGHRS, CDR2 YFSETQ. CDR3 length equals 16 residues. In DNA, the CDR3 is TGCGCCAGCAGCTTAGCAACAGCGGGAGCCCGGGAGACCCAGTACTTC. Residues: CASSLATAGARETQYF.

This clone has just a few counts. This rearrangement joins TRBV28 to TRBJ2-1; 7 nucleotides align to TRBD2. The CDR3 covers 15 residues. V trimming: 5 bases; J trimming: 9 bases; junction bases outside the gene matches: 13. Germline V lookup: CDR1 MDHEN, CDR2 SYDVKM. In DNA, the CDR3 is TGTGCCAGCAGTCGCTCCCGACTAGCTCGGGTTGAGCAGTTCTTC. It encodes CASSRSRLARVEQFF. The full variable domain, its missing parts supplied by reference TRBV28 and TRBJ2-1, is DVKVTQSSRYLVKRTGEKVFLECVQDMDHENMFWYRQDPGLGLRLIYFSYDVKMKEKGDIPEGYSVSREKKERFSLILESASTNQTSMYLCASSRSRLARVEQFFGPGTRLTVL.

The chain uses TRBV20-1 and TRBJ2-4, with 8 bases fitting TRBD2. The CDR3 sequence is 11 residues long. V was pared by 6 bases and J by 16 bases, with 11 bases of the junction left unmatched. Germline values: CDR1 DFQATT, CDR2 SNEGSKA (reference sequence). The CDR3 reads CSAEAGTRRYF. In nucleotides, the CDR3 is TGCAGTGCCGAGGCCGGGACTAGGCGTTACTTC.

This clone showed up just a few times. The rearrangement joins TRBV7-9 to TRBJ2-6; perhaps TRBD2 as D (5 bases). V was trimmed by 11 bases and J by 1 base, leaving 15 bases between them. CDR3 length: 15 residues. The germline V gene encodes CDR1 SEHNR and CDR2 FQNEAQ (reference sequence). CDR3 loop: CALGEGRSGANVLTF. The CDR3 DNA reads TGTGCCCTTGGTGAGGGTCGGTCTGGGGCCAACGTCCTGACTTTC.

This clone has more than one count but fewer than ten. The V and J genes are TRBV5-1 and TRBJ2-7, with 8 bases that match TRBD2. The CDR3 is 15 amino acids. J lost 3 bases, V lost 0 bases, and 5 bases had no gene match. The germline CDR1 and CDR2 sequences are SGHRS and YFSETQ. The CDR3 nucleotides read TGCGCCAGCAGCTTGGATCTCAGCGGGGGCTACGAGCAGTACTTC. As protein: CASSLDLSGGYEQYF.

The chain combines TRBV28 with TRBJ2-7, with 7 bases identical to TRBD1. The length of the CDR3 is 13 residues. Germline V gene sequence: CDR1 MDHEN, CDR2 SYDVKM. V lost 6 bases, J lost 3 bases, and 5 bases stayed unmatched. For the CDR3, the DNA is TGTGCCAGCAGCTTGGGACAGATCTACGAGCAGTACTTC. Translated, it gives CASSLGQIYEQYF.

The genes are TRBV20-1 and TRBJ2-7; D perhaps matches TRBD1 (5 bases). Germline lookup yields CDR1 DFQATT and CDR2 SNEGSKA (reference sequence). The CDR3 contains 11 residues. Trimming removed 5 bases from V and 12 bases from J, with 17 bases in between. The CDR3 coding sequence is TGCAGTGCTTCCATCAGGGAACGGAGGTACTTC. It encodes CSASIRERRYF.

This clone was observed a few times. The chain links TRBV9 to TRBJ2-2; TRBD2 aligns across 10 bases. The V gene's germline CDR1 is SGDLS and CDR2 YYNGEE. The junction had 11 bases not matched to a gene; V was cut back by 0 bases and J by 6 bases. The length of the CDR3 is 18 residues. CDR3 region: CASSVAPRSGRAAGELFF. The CDR3 DNA reads TGTGCCAGCAGCGTAGCCCCCCGCAGCGGGAGGGCCGCCGGGGAGCTGTTTTTT.

This clone has a handful of counts. The chain recombines TRBV7-9 with TRBJ2-7; D gene uncertain. CDR1 is SEHNR, CDR2 FQNEAQ, per germline (reference sequence). Trimming stripped 2 bases from V and 5 bases from J, with 4 bases between. This CDR3 contains 11 residues. Written as DNA, the CDR3 is TGTGCCAGCAGCTTAATCGACGAGCAGTACTTC. Encoded protein: CASSLIDEQYF.

The chain joins TRBV19 to TRBJ2-3; a weak D match, TRBD1 (6 bases). Trimming shortened V by 5 bases and J by 5 bases, and 8 bases separated the two germline ends. This CDR3 is 12 amino acids long. Germline V gene lookup returns CDR1 LNHDA and CDR2 SQIVND (reference sequence). The CDR3 spells CASSPQGDTQYF. DNA of the CDR3: TGTGCCAGTAGTCCACAGGGAGATACGCAGTATTTT.

This chain joins TRBV18 and TRBJ2-3; tentative D call: TRBD1 (5 bases). From germline, CDR1 is KGHSH and CDR2 LQKENI. The CDR3 length is 15 residues. Between the trimmed V and J ends, which lost 1 base and 5 bases, there was a span of 13 bases. The CDR3 sequence is CASSPRVNQGDTQYF. CDR3 DNA: TGTGCCAGCTCACCACGGGTCAACCAGGGAGATACGCAGTATTTT.

This chain joins TRBV29-1 and TRBJ2-7; 11 nucleotides align to TRBD1. Losses at the gene ends were 0 bases for V and 5 bases for J; bases not matched to a gene: 3. From germline, CDR1 is SQVTM and CDR2 ANQGSEA. The CDR3 spans 14 residues. CDR3 DNA: TGCAGCGTTGAAGATAGGGACAGGGGGGACGAGCAGTACTTC. It yields the protein CSVEDRDRGDEQYF.

This rearrangement joins TRBV30 to TRBJ2-7, with 7 nucleotides matching TRBD2. V shed 4 bases, J shed 0 bases, and the junction held 6 bases outside the gene matches. The CDR3 sequence is 14 residues long. Germline V lookup: CDR1 GTSNPN, CDR2 SVGIG (reference sequence). CDR3 sequence reads: CAWNGGSPSYEQYF. The CDR3 DNA follows: TGTGCCTGGAACGGCGGGAGTCCCTCCTACGAGCAGTACTTC.

A word on this clone: This specimen includes other DNA sequences encoding the same CDR3. The chain couples TRBV5-1 to TRBJ2-5; 8 positions match TRBD1. This CDR3 is 14 amino acids long. After removal of 3 bases from V and 2 bases from J, the junction contained 3 bases not matched to a gene. CDR1 and CDR2 from the germline V gene are SGHRS and YFSETQ. The CDR3 sequence is CASSSGQGQETQYF. The DNA for the CDR3 is TGCGCCAGCAGCTCAGGACAGGGACAAGAGACCCAGTACTTC.

V gene TRBV9 combines with J gene TRBJ2-5, with 9 bases identical to TRBD1. The ends lost 1 base at V and 2 bases at J; junction bases unmatched: 12. Looked up from germline, CDR1 is SGDLS and CDR2 is YYNGEE. CDR3 length equals 18 residues. Here the CDR3 reads CASSVTDRGLGTQETQYF. The CDR3 nucleotides are TGTGCCAGCAGCGTAACGGACAGGGGACTGGGGACTCAAGAGACCCAGTACTTC. The variable domain in full, completed from reference TRBV9 and TRBJ2-5, reads DSGVTQTPKHLITATGQRVTLRCSPRSGDLSVYWYQQSLDQGLQFLIQYYNGEERAKGNILERFSAQQFPDLHSELNLSSLELGDSALYFCASSVTDRGLGTQETQYFGPGTRLLVL.

The table lists this clone with a few counts. The genes are TRBV5-6 and TRBJ1-2; possible D gene TRBD1, 6 bases. Per the germline V gene, CDR1 is SGHDT and CDR2 is YYEEEE. This CDR3 has 13 amino acids. Trimming removed 2 bases from V and 5 bases from J, with 10 bases in between. The CDR3 protein is CASSFGQKYGYTF. CDR3 sequence (DNA): TGTGCCAGCAGCTTTGGACAGAAGTATGGCTACACCTTC.

This clone was detected a few times. The chain joins TRBV7-9 to TRBJ2-7, with TRBD1 matching 7 bases. This CDR3 region has 16 residues. Germline assignment: CDR1 SEHNR and CDR2 FQNEAQ (reference sequence). Trimming at V came to 5 bases and at J to 3 bases, leaving 13 bases not matched to a gene. CDR3 coding DNA: TGTGCCAGCAGCCCGAAACCGACAGGGTTTATCTACGAGCAGTACTTC. The encoded protein is CASSPKPTGFIYEQYF.

This clone has a handful of counts. The chain has TRBV7-9 and TRBJ2-1; possibly TRBD1 for D (5 bases). The CDR3 has 15 amino acids. The germline V gene encodes CDR1 SEHNR and CDR2 FQNEAQ (reference sequence). Trimming left V 2 bases short and J 6 bases short, with 14 bases between. The CDR3, as DNA: TGTGCCAGCAGCTTACTCATGGGCAGGGCCAATGAGCAGTTCTTC. It codes for CASSLLMGRANEQFF.

This clone came up a few times. The gene calls are TRBV5-4 and TRBJ2-5, with 8 bases aligning to TRBD2. CDR3 length equals 17 residues. The V and J ends lost 7 bases and 4 bases, in that order; junction bases with no gene match: 18. From germline, CDR1 is SGHNT and CDR2 YYREEE (reference sequence). The DNA for the CDR3 is TGTGCCAGCGAGCTTACGGGGACTAGTCGTCCCCCAGAGACCCAGTACTTC. Translated: CASELTGTSRPPETQYF.

This clone appeared a few times. CDR3 nucleotides: TGTGCCTGGAGAGTTAGCGGTAGCGCCTACGAGCAGTACTTC. It is translated as CAWRVSGSAYEQYF. V is TRBV30 and J is TRBJ2-7; TRBD2 might be the D (6 bases). The CDR3 spans 14 residues. Germline V gene sequence: CDR1 GTSNPN, CDR2 SVGIG (reference sequence). The V end was cut by 3 bases, the J end by 2 bases, with 14 bases between.

This clone was picked up a small number of times. V is TRBV19 and J is TRBJ1-1; D remains ambiguous. This CDR3 region has 13 residues. Trimming took off 3 bases at V and 4 bases at J, with 9 bases between the two ends. The germline CDR1 and CDR2 sequences are LNHDA and SQIVND (reference sequence). CDR3 in amino acids: CASSIPTSTEAFF. Here the CDR3 DNA reads TGTGCCAGTAGTATCCCCACGAGCACTGAAGCTTTCTTT.